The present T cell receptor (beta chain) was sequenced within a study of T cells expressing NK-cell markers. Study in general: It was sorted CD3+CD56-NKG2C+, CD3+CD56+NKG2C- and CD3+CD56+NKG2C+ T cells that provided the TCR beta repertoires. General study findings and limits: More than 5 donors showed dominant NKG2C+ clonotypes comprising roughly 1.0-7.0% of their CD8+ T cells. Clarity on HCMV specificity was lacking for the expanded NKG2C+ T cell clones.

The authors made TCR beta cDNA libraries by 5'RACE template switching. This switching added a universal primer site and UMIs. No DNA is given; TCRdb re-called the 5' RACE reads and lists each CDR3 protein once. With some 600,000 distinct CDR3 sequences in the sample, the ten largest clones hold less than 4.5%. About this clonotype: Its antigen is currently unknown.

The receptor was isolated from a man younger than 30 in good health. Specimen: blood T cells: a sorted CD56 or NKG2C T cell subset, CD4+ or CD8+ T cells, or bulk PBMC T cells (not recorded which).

The CDR3 loop reads CASSYSTLARADTQYF. The rearrangement links TRBV6-5 to TRBJ2-3; TCRdb picks TRBD2, but there is no DNA to check that call. This CDR3 region has 16 residues. CDR1 is MNHEY, CDR2 SVGAGI, per germline.